Each of the 21 T cell receptor beta chains below was sequenced from the same sample in a study of T cell clones after liver transplantation. Produced via immunoSEQ multiplex PCR; TCRdb's table is partial and in-frame only. The table has 50,000 to 60,000 clones, less than 75% seen once. The sequencing here drew on CD4+ T cells from blood, taken at the 22-month timepoint. The receptors were sampled from a human patient who received a liver transplant. Among the T cells, some may be from the graft donor.

This clone was found a few times. The chain carries TRBV5-1 and TRBJ1-4; TRBD1 might be the D (5 bases). The CDR3 is 14 amino acids. The V gene lost 4 bases and the J gene lost 8 bases, with 15 bases spanning the gap. Germline lookup yields CDR1 SGHRS and CDR2 YFSETQ. CDR3 region: CASSLGVSSEKLFF. The CDR3 DNA reads as TGCGCCAGCAGCCTAGGGGTTTCCTCCGAAAAACTGTTTTTT.

The genes are TRBV28 and TRBJ1-2, with 8 bases matching TRBD1. CDR1 and CDR2 (germline): MDHEN, SYDVKM. Trimming cost V 5 bases and J 4 bases; bases outside gene matches: 9. The CDR3 loop spans 15 amino acids. The CDR3 sequence is CASSPRTGIGYGYTF. The CDR3, as DNA: TGTGCCAGCAGTCCGCGGACAGGGATTGGCTATGGCTACACCTTC.

The chain employs TRBV19 and TRBJ2-7; 9 bases agree with TRBD1. This CDR3 has 15 residues. V shed 7 bases, J shed 3 bases, and the junction held 10 bases outside the gene matches. Per the germline V gene, CDR1 is LNHDA and CDR2 is SQIVND (reference sequence). The CDR3: CASTLRGTGNYEQYF. The DNA for the CDR3 is TGTGCCAGTACCTTGAGAGGGACAGGGAACTACGAGCAGTACTTC. Full variable domain (rest looked up from reference TRBV19 and TRBJ2-7): DGGITQSPKYLFRKEGQNVTLSCEQNLNHDAMYWYRQDPGQGLRLIYYSQIVNDFQKGDIAEGYSVSREKKESFPLTVTSAQKNPTAFYLCASTLRGTGNYEQYFGPGTRLTVT.

The rearrangement links TRBV28 to TRBJ2-4, with TRBD1 identical over 8 bases. From germline, CDR1 is MDHEN and CDR2 SYDVKM. The CDR3 is 15 amino acids. Germline trimming cut 4 bases from V and 6 bases from J; bases unmatched to any gene: 8. The CDR3 DNA is TGTGCCAGCAGTTCTTTAACAGGGGGTGTAAACATTCAGTACTTC. This translates into CASSSLTGGVNIQYF.

Comments on this clone: Relative to the germline gene, one junction end is altered; a read error may explain this. The CDR3 region has the DNA TGCGCCAGCAGTTTACGGACCTCTAGGGAGCCGCAGTATTTT. Translated: CASSLRTSREPQYF. The chain links TRBV27 to TRBJ2-3, with a tentative D call TRBD2 (5 bases). This CDR3 spans 14 amino acids. Germline V gene sequence: CDR1 MNHEY, CDR2 SMNVEV (reference sequence).

This clone has only a few counts. The rearrangement uses TRBV19 and TRBJ1-6, with a weak D call TRBD1 (6 bases). Germline-derived CDR1 and CDR2 are LNHDA and SQIVND (reference sequence). The V gene lost 8 bases and the J gene lost 4 bases, with 6 bases spanning the gap. The CDR3 runs 12 residues. As DNA, the CDR3 is TGTGCCAGTGGACAGTATAATTCACCCCTCCACTTT. Its protein product is CASGQYNSPLHF.

The CDR3 sequence: CASSYTSGGNNEQFF. The CDR3 bases are TGTGCCAGCAGTTATACTAGCGGGGGAAACAATGAGCAGTTCTTC. V is TRBV2 and J is TRBJ2-1, with 11 bases lining up with TRBD2. The germline V gene encodes CDR1 SNHLY and CDR2 FYNNEI. The CDR3 extends over 15 amino acids. V was clipped by 5 bases and J by 5 bases; unmatched bases: 5.

The V call is TRBV27, the J call TRBJ1-2; D is unclear. There are 14 residues in the CDR3. V was pared by 0 bases and J by 4 bases, with 9 bases between. In germline, CDR1 is MNHEY, CDR2 SMNVEV (reference sequence). The CDR3: CASSLSGQSYGYTF. In DNA form, the CDR3 reads TGTGCCAGCAGTTTATCAGGGCAGAGCTATGGCTACACCTTC.

This clone was seen a handful of times. The chain couples TRBV5-1 to TRBJ2-3; 10 bases agree with TRBD1. After removal of 7 bases from V and 1 base from J, the junction contained 9 bases not matched to a gene. The CDR3 contains 16 residues. Germline CDR1 SGHRS, CDR2 YFSETQ. In nucleotides, the CDR3 is TGCGCCAGCGCACGAACCGGGACAGGGGGCACAGATACGCAGTATTTT. It yields the protein CASARTGTGGTDTQYF. Drawing the rest from reference TRBV5-1 and TRBJ2-3, the complete variable domain is KAGVTQTPRYLIKTRGQQVTLSCSPISGHRSVSWYQQTPGQGLQFLFEYFSETQRNKGNFPGRFSGRQFSNSRSEMNVSTLELGDSALYLCASARTGTGGTDTQYFGPGTRLTVL.

The chain employs TRBV6-5 and TRBJ2-1; D gene ambiguous. CDR1 is MNHEY, CDR2 SVGAGI, per germline. V was clipped by 2 bases and J by 5 bases, with 7 bases between them. CDR3 size: 13 residues. The DNA of the CDR3 is TGTGCCAGCAGTTACGGTCTCAACAATGAGCAGTTCTTC. It codes for CASSYGLNNEQFF.

This clone was counted a few times. The chain links TRBV30 to TRBJ1-6; a weak D match, TRBD1 (5 bases). The CDR3 contains 13 residues. Looked up from germline, CDR1 is GTSNPN and CDR2 is SVGIG (reference sequence). V lost 2 bases and J lost 7, with 9 bases in between. In nucleotides, the CDR3 is TGTGCCTGGAGTTTAGGGGCGAATTCACCCCTCCACTTT. It codes for CAWSLGANSPLHF. Variable domain in full (rest from reference TRBV30 and TRBJ1-6): SQTIHQWPATLVQPVGSPLSLECTVEGTSNPNLYWYRQAAGRGLQLLFYSVGIGQISSEVPQNLSASRPQDRQFILSSKKLLLSDSGFYLCAWSLGANSPLHFGNGTRLTVT.

This chain connects TRBV6-1 to TRBJ2-3, with no clear D. The CDR3 sequence is 15 residues long. Trimming pared 3 bases from V and 2 bases from J, leaving 12 bases between. Per the germline V gene, CDR1 is MNHNS and CDR2 is SASEGT. CDR3 nucleotides: TGTGCCAGCAGTGACCTTACCTTAGACACAGATACGCAGTATTTT. It is translated as CASSDLTLDTDTQYF.

The chain couples TRBV7-2 to TRBJ2-5; D remains ambiguous. Germline V gives CDR1 SGHTA, CDR2 FQGNSA. V was cut by 5 bases and J by 5 bases, with 15 bases left in between. This CDR3 spans 14 amino acids. The CDR3 sequence: CASSRHKDIETQYF. As DNA, the CDR3 is TGTGCCAGCAGCCGCCATAAGGATATTGAGACCCAGTACTTC.

V is TRBV19 and J is TRBJ2-3; unclear D gene. The V gene's germline CDR1 is LNHDA and CDR2 SQIVND (reference sequence). CDR3 length: 18 residues. The germline V and J ends were trimmed by 3 bases and 0 bases, with 19 bases remaining between them. CDR3 nucleotides: TGTGCCAGTAGTATCACGCCAAGTCCTAGTGGTAGCACAGATACGCAGTATTTT. It yields the protein CASSITPSPSGSTDTQYF.

The chain uses TRBV18 and TRBJ1-5, with a possible D match to TRBD1 (5 bases). This CDR3 has 15 amino acids. The V end was cut by 6 bases, the J end by 1 base, with 13 bases between. CDR1 KGHSH and CDR2 LQKENI come from the germline V gene. Written as DNA, the CDR3 is TGTGCCAGCTCCAGGGAATTCTCGAGCAATCAGCCCCAGCATTTT. As protein: CASSREFSSNQPQHF.

The V and J genes are TRBV11-2 and TRBJ1-3; D is uncertain. The V gene lost 7 bases and the J gene lost 4 bases, with 14 bases spanning the gap. Germline-derived CDR1 and CDR2 are SGHAT and FQNNGV. CDR3 length: 14 residues. DNA of the CDR3: TGTGCCAGCACCTCCTGGACGCCCGGAAACACCATATATTTT. This sequence encodes CASTSWTPGNTIYF.

The rearrangement uses TRBV25-1 and TRBJ2-5; D possibly matches TRBD1 or TRBD2 (6 bases each). Deletions cut 5 bases from V and 3 bases from J, with 16 bases between. CDR3 length: 15 amino acids. Germline V gene sequence: CDR1 MGHDK, CDR2 SYGVNS. The CDR3 here is CASSLSRGREETQYF. The CDR3 DNA reads as TGTGCCAGCAGTCTGTCTCGGGGGCGGGAAGAGACCCAGTACTTC. Combining the CDR3 with reference TRBV25-1 and TRBJ2-5 gives the whole variable domain EADIYQTPRYLVIGTGKKITLECSQTMGHDKMYWYQQDPGMELHLIHYSYGVNSTEKGDLSSESTVSRIRTEHFPLTLESARPSHTSQYLCASSLSRGREETQYFGPGTRLLVL.

The chain uses TRBV14 and TRBJ2-4; either TRBD1 or TRBD2 may supply D (5 bases each). CDR1 is SGHDN, CDR2 FVKESK, per germline. CDR3 length equals 12 residues. V lost 4 bases to trimming and J lost 12 bases, with 13 bases between them. CDR3 amino acids: CASSRPGRPQYF. The CDR3 nucleotides are TGTGCCAGCAGCCGTCCGGGACGACCTCAGTACTTC.

The rearrangement links TRBV18 to TRBJ1-1, with D possibly TRBD1 on 6 matching bases. V lost 0 bases to trimming and J lost 5 bases, with 22 bases between them. The germline V gene encodes CDR1 KGHSH and CDR2 LQKENI. CDR3 length: 18 amino acids. The CDR3 here is CASSPPGDGNRARTEAFF. CDR3 bases: TGTGCCAGCTCACCACCGGGAGATGGAAACAGGGCGCGGACTGAAGCTTTCTTT.

The rearrangement joins TRBV4-1 to TRBJ1-3, with TRBD1 matching over 9 bases. The CDR3 length is 13 residues. Unmatched junction bases numbered 9, after V lost 6 bases and J lost 12 bases. The V gene's germline CDR1 is MGHRA and CDR2 YSYEKL. The CDR3 nucleotides are TGCGCCAGCAGTTTAGGTCGGGACAGGGACATATATTTT. Translating it yields CASSLGRDRDIYF.

The chain employs TRBV9 and TRBJ2-7, with TRBD1 matching over 7 bases. This CDR3 region has 14 residues. From germline, CDR1 is SGDLS and CDR2 YYNGEE. V shed 3 bases, J shed 5 bases, and the junction held 8 bases outside the gene matches. The CDR3 DNA follows: TGTGCCAGCAGCGGACGCTCTACAGGGGACGAGCAGTACTTC. This gives the protein CASSGRSTGDEQYF.